Following are 29 T cell receptor beta chains from one sample sequenced in a study of cytomegalovirus exposure and HLA in healthy donors. PCR primers comprised 60 Vbeta and 13 Jbeta primers. Generated by immunoSEQ multiplex PCR, the TCRdb table keeps only in-frame clones and is missing some. Its listing shows roughly 50,000 clones. Sample: PBMCs. These receptor sequences come from a woman aged 55-69 years in good health and CMV-seropositive.

The V gene is TRBV9, the J gene TRBJ2-3, with D possibly TRBD1 on 6 matching bases. V lost 3 bases and J 2 bases, leaving 13 bases between the germline ends. The CDR3 runs to 15 residues. CDR1 and CDR2 (germline): SGDLS, YYNGEE. DNA for the CDR3: TGTGCCAGCAGCGGGGGACAAACTCTCACAGATACGCAGTATTTT. Its translation is CASSGGQTLTDTQYF.

V usage is TRBV27 and J usage is TRBJ2-7, with 9 bases matching TRBD1. CDR3 length: 14 amino acids. CDR1 is MNHEY, CDR2 SMNVEV, per germline (reference sequence). The J segment lost 4 bases and the V segment lost 6 bases, leaving 7 bases of the junction unmatched. In DNA, the CDR3 is TGTGCCAGCAGCGATAGGGGACAGGGTTACGAGCAGTACTTC. Translation: CASSDRGQGYEQYF.

The V call is TRBV23-1, the J call TRBJ2-7; TRBD1 aligns across 7 bases. TRBV23-1 is an open reading frame, and its role is uncertain. CDR3 size: 15 residues. V shed 7 bases, J shed 6 bases, and the junction held 15 bases outside the gene matches. In nucleotides, the CDR3 is TGCGCCAGCACACTGGGTCGGGACAGAGATTGCGAGCAGTACTTC. It translates to CASTLGRDRDCEQYF.

This clone shows up as medium-sized by frequency. This chain uses TRBV6-1 with TRBJ2-7; TRBD1 aligns across 8 bases. Trimming cost V 8 bases and J 6 bases; bases outside gene matches: 15. This CDR3 has 15 residues. The V gene's germline CDR1 is MNHNS and CDR2 SASEGT. The CDR3 nucleotides are TGTGCCAGCGGGGACTGGACAGGGACAATTTCCGAGCAGTACTTC. Amino acid sequence: CASGDWTGTISEQYF.

The chain combines TRBV6-5 with TRBJ1-3; D not resolved. Trimming removed 0 bases at V and 0 bases at J, with 9 bases between. The CDR3 has 16 residues. Germline lookup yields CDR1 MNHEY and CDR2 SVGAGI. The CDR3 nucleotides are TGTGCCAGCAGTTACTCGATACGGGGCTCTGGAAACACCATATATTTT. Its translation: CASSYSIRGSGNTIYF.

The V and J genes are TRBV5-1 and TRBJ2-5, with unresolved D. The CDR3 runs to 14 residues. Germline CDR1 reads SGHRS; CDR2 reads YFSETQ. Deletions cut 3 bases from V and 2 bases from J, with 11 bases between. The CDR3 loop reads CASSSSLSQETQYF. CDR3 coding DNA: TGCGCCAGCAGCTCTTCCCTAAGTCAAGAGACCCAGTACTTC.

The chain joins TRBV18 to TRBJ1-1; TRBD1 matches at 7 bases. J lost 8 bases, V lost 4 bases, and 4 bases had no gene match. CDR3 length equals 12 residues. CDR1 and CDR2 from the germline V gene are KGHSH and LQKENI. CDR3 amino acids: CASSLDRDEAFF. The CDR3 DNA follows: TGTGCCAGCTCACTAGACAGGGACGAAGCTTTCTTT.

J is TRBJ1-1 and V is TRBV6-5; 7 nucleotides align to TRBD1. This CDR3 has 13 amino acids. The germline V gene encodes CDR1 MNHEY and CDR2 SVGAGI. The V and J ends lost 2 bases and 6 bases, in that order; junction bases with no gene match: 3. The CDR3 is CASSYQGESEAFF. CDR3 nucleotides: TGTGCCAGCAGTTACCAGGGGGAGTCTGAAGCTTTCTTT.

The J gene is TRBJ2-1, the V gene TRBV5-1, with TRBD2 matching over 12 bases. The V gene's germline CDR1 is SGHRS and CDR2 YFSETQ. The CDR3 length is 15 residues. V lost 6 bases, J lost 9 bases, and 10 bases stayed unmatched. The CDR3 DNA is TGCGCCAGCAAGCTAGCGGGGGGGCCGGTGTCTGAGCAGTTCTTC. Translation gives CASKLAGGPVSEQFF.

The genes are TRBV7-9 and TRBJ1-1, with TRBD1 matching over 8 bases. CDR3 length: 15 amino acids. The germline gives CDR1 SEHNR, CDR2 FQNEAQ (reference sequence). The junction had 10 bases not matched to a gene; V was cut back by 5 bases and J by 5 bases. The CDR3 loop reads CASSTDRVVGTEAFF. The CDR3 coding sequence is TGTGCCAGCAGCACGGACAGGGTTGTCGGGACTGAAGCTTTCTTT.

This chain connects TRBV7-9 to TRBJ1-1; possibly TRBD1 for D (5 bases). The V end lost 6 bases, the J end lost 3 bases, and 11 bases lay between the germline ends. The CDR3 has 13 residues. CDR1 and CDR2 (germline): SEHNR, FQNEAQ (reference sequence). In nucleotides, the CDR3 is TGTGCCAGCAGTCTAGTCAGGGACACTGAAGCTTTCTTT. This codes for CASSLVRDTEAFF. Full variable domain (remainder filled in from reference TRBV7-9 and TRBJ1-1): DTGVSQNPRHKITKRGQNVTFRCDPISEHNRLYWYRQTLGQGPEFLTYFQNEAQLEKSRLLSDRFSAERPKGSFSTLEIQRTEQGDSAMYLCASSLVRDTEAFFGQGTRLTVV.

This sequence joins TRBV10-3 and TRBJ2-7, with a weak D call TRBD1 (5 bases). The V gene's germline CDR1 is ENHRY and CDR2 SYGVKD. V was trimmed by 6 bases and J by 3 bases, leaving 12 bases between them. The length of the CDR3 is 13 residues. The CDR3 loop is CAISLGQYYEQYF. DNA of the CDR3: TGTGCCATCAGCCTGGGGCAGTACTACGAGCAGTACTTC.

The chain couples TRBV7-2 to TRBJ2-4; D not certain. The length of the CDR3 is 16 residues. V lost 0 bases and J lost 0, with 9 bases in between. Germline loops: CDR1 SGHTA, CDR2 FQGNSA. In DNA, the CDR3 is TGTGCCAGCAGCTTAGCCGGAACAGTAGCCAAAAACATTCAGTACTTC. This translates into CASSLAGTVAKNIQYF.

Regarding this clone: The sample holds other DNA sequences that translate to the same CDR3. The V gene is TRBV5-1, the J gene TRBJ2-1; a weak D match, TRBD1 (6 bases). V gave up 0 bases and J gave up 2 bases, with 9 bases separating them. The CDR3 consists of 15 residues. Germline loops: CDR1 SGHRS, CDR2 YFSETQ. CDR3 coding DNA: TGCGCCAGCAGCTTGGTCCAGGGGCCCTACAATGAGCAGTTCTTC. The encoded protein is CASSLVQGPYNEQFF.

This rearrangement joins TRBV5-6 to TRBJ1-2; no definite D call. The germline V and J ends were trimmed by 4 bases and 7 bases, with 8 bases remaining between them. CDR1 SGHDT and CDR2 YYEEEE come from the germline V gene. The CDR3 length is 11 residues. The CDR3 nucleotides read TGTGCCAGCAGCCAGGCGGGTGGCTACACCTTC. This sequence encodes CASSQAGGYTF.

This chain connects TRBV6-5 to TRBJ1-1; D possibly corresponds to TRBD1 (5 bases). V was trimmed by 2 bases and J by 2 bases, leaving 9 bases between them. This CDR3 region has 14 residues. Germline V gives CDR1 MNHEY, CDR2 SVGAGI. The CDR3 here is CASSYLDRNTEAFF. CDR3 in DNA: TGTGCCAGCAGTTACCTCGACAGAAACACTGAAGCTTTCTTT.

The genes are TRBV6-5 and TRBJ1-1; TRBD1 matches at 7 bases. The J segment lost 2 bases and the V segment lost 6 bases, leaving 9 bases of the junction unmatched. This CDR3 is built from 15 residues. Germline V gene sequence: CDR1 MNHEY, CDR2 SVGAGI. CDR3 nucleotide sequence: TGTGCCAGCAGCCCACCGGGACAGCGAAACACTGAAGCTTTCTTT. Amino acid sequence: CASSPPGQRNTEAFF.

The chain recombines TRBV5-1 with TRBJ1-3; D might be TRBD1 (5 bases). The CDR3 is 14 amino acids. Trimming cost V 5 bases and J 0 bases, with 9 bases left between them. Germline CDR1 and CDR2: SGHRS and YFSETQ. The CDR3 loop reads CASSGGVSGNTIYF. The CDR3, as DNA: TGCGCCAGCAGTGGGGGGGTCTCTGGAAACACCATATATTTT. Looking up the rest from reference TRBV5-1 and TRBJ1-3 gives the full variable domain: KAGVTQTPRYLIKTRGQQVTLSCSPISGHRSVSWYQQTPGQGLQFLFEYFSETQRNKGNFPGRFSGRQFSNSRSEMNVSTLELGDSALYLCASSGGVSGNTIYFGEGSWLTVV.

V gene TRBV7-9 combines with J gene TRBJ2-7; 8 bases map to TRBD1. The CDR3 length is 15 residues. Germline V gene lookup returns CDR1 SEHNR and CDR2 FQNEAQ (reference sequence). V shed 2 bases and J 6 bases; nucleotides not matched to a gene: 9. DNA for the CDR3: TGTGCCAGCAGCTTAAGTATGGGACAGGAAGGCGAGCAGTACTTC. It yields the protein CASSLSMGQEGEQYF.

This chain uses TRBV18 with TRBJ2-5, with TRBD1 matching over 8 bases. CDR1 is KGHSH and CDR2 is LQKENI in the germline V gene. The CDR3 length is 14 residues. V lost 4 bases, J lost 4 bases, and 5 bases stayed unmatched. DNA of the CDR3: TGTGCCAGCTCACAATTACAGGGGGGAGAGACCCAGTACTTC. As protein: CASSQLQGGETQYF. Full variable domain (rest looked up from reference TRBV18 and TRBJ2-5): NAGVMQNPRHLVRRRGQEARLRCSPMKGHSHVYWYRQLPEEGLKFMVYLQKENIIDESGMPKERFSAEFPKEGPSILRIQQVVRGDSAAYFCASSQLQGGETQYFGPGTRLLVL.

The V gene is TRBV19, the J gene TRBJ2-6, with TRBD1 as a possible D gene (6 bases). The CDR3 consists of 15 residues. Germline CDR1 LNHDA, CDR2 SQIVND (reference sequence). V lost 7 bases to trimming and J lost 1 base, with 11 bases between them. The CDR3 coding sequence is TGTGCCAGTATCCATACAGGGTCTGGGGCCAACGTCCTGACTTTC. Its protein is CASIHTGSGANVLTF.

V is TRBV19 and J is TRBJ2-5; D is possibly TRBD2 (5 bases). The J call may not be correct, given that the DNA end is closer to TRBJ2-7. This CDR3 spans 14 amino acids. CDR1 is LNHDA, CDR2 SQIVND, per germline (reference sequence). CDR3 nucleotides: TGTGCCAGTAGTATTCCTGGAGGTGCCTACGAGCAGTACTTC. Residues: CASSIPGGAYEQYF.

This chain uses TRBV6-5 with TRBJ1-4; a weak D match, TRBD1 (6 bases). Deletions cut 2 bases from V and 8 bases from J, with 15 bases between. CDR1 and CDR2 from the germline V gene are MNHEY and SVGAGI. The CDR3 is made up of 15 amino acids. Here the CDR3 reads CASSYRAGAWEKLFF. CDR3 in DNA: TGTGCCAGCAGTTACAGAGCAGGGGCTTGGGAAAAACTGTTTTTT.

The chain couples TRBV5-4 to TRBJ1-1; tentative D call: TRBD1 (6 bases). CDR1 is SGHNT, CDR2 YYREEE, per germline (reference sequence). The CDR3 loop spans 14 amino acids. Trimming removed 2 bases from V and 3 bases from J, with 11 bases in between. The CDR3 nucleotides are TGTGCCAGCAGCTTCGGTCCAGGGGACACTGAAGCTTTCTTT. It translates to CASSFGPGDTEAFF.

V usage is TRBV19 and J usage is TRBJ2-2; D is possibly TRBD2 (7 bases). Trimming cost V 7 bases and J 4 bases, with 16 bases left between them. The CDR3 totals 15 residues. Per the germline V gene, CDR1 is LNHDA and CDR2 is SQIVND (reference sequence). CDR3 in DNA: TGTGCCAGTATAGGGGGGGAGGCAGGCACCGGGGAGCTGTTTTTT. It codes for CASIGGEAGTGELFF.

CDR3 in DNA: TGTGCCAGCTCAAATAAGGGGGCGAGCACTGAAGCTTTCTTT. The encoded protein is CASSNKGASTEAFF. This chain connects TRBV18 to TRBJ1-1, with TRBD1 identical over 7 bases. V lost 5 bases, J lost 4 bases, and 7 bases stayed unmatched. The CDR3 loop spans 14 amino acids. Per germline, CDR1 KGHSH and CDR2 LQKENI.

The chain recombines TRBV9 with TRBJ1-2; D is unresolved. CDR3 length: 13 residues. Germline V CDR1 and CDR2: SGDLS, YYNGEE. V lost 2 bases, J lost 8 bases, and 13 bases lay in between. CDR3 residues: CASSVDPTGGYTF. The CDR3 coding sequence is TGTGCCAGCAGCGTCGACCCAACGGGGGGCTACACCTTC.

The rearrangement links TRBV29-1 to TRBJ1-5; D is unresolved. The V and J ends lost 4 bases and 0 bases respectively, with 4 bases between them. In germline, CDR1 is SQVTM, CDR2 ANQGSEA. This CDR3 comprises 12 residues. The CDR3 reads CSVAGSNQPQHF. Written as DNA, the CDR3 is TGCAGCGTTGCCGGTAGCAATCAGCCCCAGCATTTT. The entire variable domain, with the rest obtained from reference TRBV29-1 and TRBJ1-5, is as follows: SAVISQKPSRDICQRGTSLTIQCQVDSQVTMMFWYRQQPGQSLTLIATANQGSEATYESGFVIDKFPISRPNLTFSTLTVSNMSPEDSSIYLCSVAGSNQPQHFGDGTRLSIL.

This chain joins TRBV10-3 and TRBJ2-3, with 10 bases that match TRBD2. Germline CDR1 and CDR2: ENHRY and SYGVKD. V shed 4 bases, J shed 13 bases, and the junction held 5 bases outside the gene matches. The CDR3 sequence is 12 residues long. The CDR3 sequence is CAISGTSGDEYF. CDR3 in DNA: TGTGCCATCAGTGGCACTAGCGGGGATGAGTATTTT.